The 27 T cell receptor beta chains presented below share a single source sample, sequenced in a study of T cell repertoires in cytomegalovirus infection. TCRdb re-called the reads through MiXCR, storing one row per CDR3 protein. The table includes 350,000 to 550,000 distinct CDR3 sequences, roughly 30% detected once. The sample was PBMCs. These receptors all stem from a human donor in good health (CMV status not recorded). Some clones in this sample may be carry-over from other donors' samples.

For this clonotype: A read error may account for a junction end that differs from germline. J is TRBJ2-2 and V is TRBV7-2; 9 positions agree with TRBD2. This CDR3 region has 17 residues. Germline CDR1 and CDR2: SGHTA and FQGNSA. The CDR3 reads CASSTSGRASNTGELCF. The DNA of the CDR3 is TGTGCCAGCAGCACTAGCGGGCGAGCCTCGAACACCGGGGAGCTGTGTTTT.

The chain carries TRBV11-1 and TRBJ1-1; the match to TRBD1 covers 8 bases. The length of the CDR3 is 16 residues. CDR1 and CDR2 from the germline V gene are SGHAT and FQDESV (reference sequence). V was clipped by 1 base and J by 1 base; unmatched bases: 5. The CDR3 nucleotides read TGTGCCAGCAGCTTAGTGCCCCAGGGGGCGAACACTGAAGCTTTCTTT. It codes for CASSLVPQGANTEAFF.

This rearrangement joins TRBV6-5 to TRBJ2-2; D ambiguous. V was shortened by 8 bases and J by 0 bases, with 13 bases between the two germline ends. Per the germline V gene, CDR1 is MNHEY and CDR2 is SVGAGI. This CDR3 is built from 15 residues. The CDR3: CASSGYGTNTGELFF. CDR3 coding DNA: TGTGCCAGCTCGGGTTATGGGACGAACACCGGGGAGCTGTTTTTT.

This sequence joins TRBV7-8 and TRBJ1-5, with no clear D. This CDR3 spans 15 amino acids. Trimming removed 1 base from V and 2 bases from J, with 9 bases in between. Germline CDR1 is SGHVS and CDR2 is FQNEAQ. CDR3 in amino acids: CASSLVWTGNQPQHF. CDR3 coding DNA: TGTGCCAGCAGCTTAGTTTGGACGGGCAATCAGCCCCAGCATTTT.

The chain combines TRBV7-6 with TRBJ2-5; D is uncertain. The germline V and J ends were trimmed by 1 base and 5 bases, with 26 bases remaining between them. The CDR3 spans 19 residues. The germline V gene encodes CDR1 SGHVS and CDR2 FNYEAQ. CDR3 bases: TGTGCCAGCAGCTTAGGGCGGCCACCTGCTGGAGCTGGGCTGGAGACCCAGTACTTC. Protein product: CASSLGRPPAGAGLETQYF.

The chain has TRBV12-3 or TRBV12-4 and TRBJ1-2; D is unresolved. The CDR3 extends over 11 amino acids. Trimming cost V 3 bases and J 6 bases, with 5 bases left between them. As DNA, the CDR3 is TGTGCCAGCAGTTTGATGGATGGCTACACCTTC. Its protein product is CASSLMDGYTF.

Regarding this clonotype: This may be a read error: a much more frequent sequence differs by one nucleotide. In DNA form, the CDR3 reads TGTGCCAGCAGTTACTCGACCCCCGGGTGCAATCAGCCCCAGCATTTT. The encoded protein is CASSYSTPGCNQPQHF. The chain links TRBV6-6 to TRBJ1-5; no reliable D call. Germline V gene data show CDR1 as MNHNY and CDR2 as SVGAGI (reference sequence). The CDR3 contains 16 residues. The V end was cut by 0 bases, the J end by 2 bases, with 11 bases between.

The chain couples TRBV11-1 to TRBJ2-5, with 8 nucleotides matching TRBD1. Germline-derived CDR1 and CDR2 are SGHAT and FQDESV (reference sequence). This CDR3 has 15 amino acids. Losses at the gene ends were 5 bases for V and 1 base for J; bases not matched to a gene: 6. The CDR3 sequence: CASSNRTGSQETQYF. The CDR3, as DNA: TGTGCCAGCAGCAACAGGACAGGGTCCCAAGAGACCCAGTACTTC.

The chain combines TRBV2 with TRBJ1-1; D remains unclear. Trimming stripped 3 bases from V and 3 bases from J, with 8 bases between. CDR1 and CDR2 from the germline V gene are SNHLY and FYNNEI. There are 13 residues in the CDR3. In DNA, the CDR3 is TGTGCCAGCAGTGAGGAGCGGTACACTGAAGCTTTCTTT. Protein product: CASSEERYTEAFF.

This chain links TRBV7-3 with TRBJ2-5; perhaps TRBD2 as D (7 bases). The CDR3 length is 16 residues. V lost 4 bases to trimming and J lost 5 bases, with 20 bases between them. Germline V gene sequence: CDR1 SGHTA, CDR2 FQGTGA. The CDR3 region is CASSSKAGGPFETQYF. CDR3 nucleotides: TGTGCCAGCAGCTCCAAAGCCGGGGGGCCCTTTGAGACCCAGTACTTC. The full variable domain, its missing parts supplied by reference TRBV7-3 and TRBJ2-5, is GAGVSQTPSNKVTEKGKYVELRCDPISGHTALYWYRQSLGQGPEFLIYFQGTGAADDSGLPNDRFFAVRPEGSVSTLKIQRTERGDSAVYLCASSSKAGGPFETQYFGPGTRLLVL.

This clonotype was counted a few times. The genes are TRBV2 and TRBJ2-1; D ambiguous. This CDR3 has 13 residues. V lost 0 bases and J 9 bases, leaving 9 bases between the germline ends. Germline V gene lookup returns CDR1 SNHLY and CDR2 FYNNEI. For the CDR3, the DNA is TGTGCCAGCAGTGAAGCAAACTTGGGTGAGCAGTTCTTC. The encoded protein is CASSEANLGEQFF.

This clonotype turned up a few times. The chain carries TRBV19 and TRBJ1-2; no firm D call. The CDR3 covers 14 residues. The ends were cut back, 1 base at V and 4 bases at J, with 10 bases in the middle. CDR1 and CDR2 from the germline V gene are LNHDA and SQIVND (reference sequence). This chain's CDR3 is CASSIASVGYGYTF. As DNA, the CDR3 is TGTGCCAGTAGTATAGCATCAGTCGGCTATGGCTACACCTTC.

The V gene is TRBV7-6, the J gene TRBJ2-3; D is perhaps TRBD1 or TRBD2 (6 bases each). V lost 0 bases and J 4 bases, leaving 14 bases between the germline ends. This CDR3 is built from 16 residues. From germline, CDR1 is SGHVS and CDR2 FNYEAQ. The CDR3 protein is CASSLAFGGGADTQYF. DNA of the CDR3: TGTGCCAGCAGCTTAGCTTTCGGGGGCGGGGCAGATACGCAGTATTTT.

As DNA, the CDR3 is TGTGCCAGCAGTGGACCTACTAGCGGGGGAAACACCTACGAGCAGTACTTC. Protein product: CASSGPTSGGNTYEQYF. The rearrangement uses TRBV2 and TRBJ2-7; 11 bases agree with TRBD2. V dropped 4 bases and J dropped 2; count of bases not matched to a gene: 10. This CDR3 contains 17 residues. In germline, CDR1 is SNHLY, CDR2 FYNNEI.

In regard to this clonotype: The missing conserved phenylalanine or tryptophan at the end of this CDR3 makes a read error likely. No DNA is shown, since the ends of the CDR3 on it are uncertain; the CDR3 is the one TCRdb lists. The chain employs TRBV25-1 and TRBJ2-7; the table calls TRBD1, which could not be checked here. The CDR3 totals 12 residues, both ends included. Germline loops: CDR1 MGHDK, CDR2 SYGVNS. The CDR3 spells CASSDGGGGRYL.

This clonotype was observed once. A clone one base away is much larger, so this may be a read error. This chain's CDR3 is CDSRRQGYEQYF. DNA for the CDR3: TGTGACAGCAGAAGACAGGGGTACGAGCAGTACTTC. The gene calls are TRBV12-3 or TRBV12-4 and TRBJ2-7, with 8 bases aligning to TRBD1. The CDR3 has 12 amino acids.

This clonotype was counted between two and nine times. The V and J genes are TRBV7-9 and TRBJ2-3; 8 bases are a match to TRBD1. Germline-derived CDR1 and CDR2 are SEHNR and FQNEAQ (reference sequence). The CDR3 has 18 amino acids. V gave up 2 bases and J gave up 3 bases; unmatched junction bases: 13. The CDR3 reads CASSLKGKGQGITDTQYF. The CDR3 DNA reads TGTGCCAGCAGCTTAAAGGGGAAAGGACAGGGAATAACAGATACGCAGTATTTT.

CDR3 bases: TGTGCCAGCGGCGGGACCCCCTTCGTCCTGACTTTC. It yields the protein CASGGTPFVLTF. V usage is TRBV6-5 and J usage is TRBJ2-6, with a weak D call TRBD2 (6 bases). Trimming removed 8 bases at V and 12 bases at J, with 14 bases between. Germline V gene sequence: CDR1 MNHEY, CDR2 SVGAGI. This CDR3 contains 12 residues.

CDR3 sequence (DNA): TGTGCCAGCAGCCCGGACCCAGGCGGACGGGAGGTCGAGACCCAGTACTTC. Translated, it gives CASSPDPGGREVETQYF. The gene calls are TRBV7-9 and TRBJ2-5, with 7 bases fitting TRBD2. CDR1 SEHNR and CDR2 FQNEAQ come from the germline V gene (reference sequence). V dropped 5 bases and J dropped 5; count of bases not matched to a gene: 17. This CDR3 spans 17 amino acids. Filled out from reference TRBV7-9 and TRBJ2-5, the complete variable domain reads DTGVSQNPRHKITKRGQNVTFRCDPISEHNRLYWYRQTLGQGPEFLTYFQNEAQLEKSRLLSDRFSAERPKGSFSTLEIQRTEQGDSAMYLCASSPDPGGREVETQYFGPGTRLLVL.

The chain uses TRBV20-1 and TRBJ1-6; TRBD1 matches at 8 bases. CDR3 length equals 16 residues. The germline V gene has CDR1 DFQATT and CDR2 SNEGSKA (reference sequence). V lost 1 base and J lost 0; bases outside the gene matches: 2. The CDR3 loop is CSARVTGGSYNSPLHF. The CDR3 nucleotides read TGCAGTGCTAGAGTTACAGGGGGCTCCTATAATTCACCCCTCCACTTT.

This chain links TRBV27 with TRBJ1-1; D is uncertain. CDR3 length: 16 residues. Germline loops: CDR1 MNHEY, CDR2 SMNVEV (reference sequence). V lost 4 bases to trimming and J lost 4 bases, with 19 bases between them. CDR3 sequence: CASSYPSNRGTTEAFF. DNA of the CDR3: TGTGCCAGCAGTTACCCCTCTAATCGGGGTACCACTGAAGCTTTCTTT.

V gene TRBV18 combines with J gene TRBJ1-1, with 9 bases fitting TRBD1. V lost 6 bases to trimming and J lost 2 bases; unmatched junction nucleotides: 4. This CDR3 is built from 14 residues. The germline V gene encodes CDR1 KGHSH and CDR2 LQKENI. The CDR3 sequence: CASSGDRANTEAFF. The CDR3 bases are TGTGCCAGCTCCGGGGACAGGGCAAACACTGAAGCTTTCTTT.

This clonotype was picked up a small number of times. V gene TRBV5-1 combines with J gene TRBJ2-7; D uncertain. The CDR3 length is 12 residues. V was shortened by 5 bases and J by 2 bases, with 8 bases between the two germline ends. Germline CDR1 and CDR2: SGHRS and YFSETQ. The CDR3 sequence: CASRNEAYEQYF. CDR3 in DNA: TGCGCCAGCAGAAATGAGGCCTACGAGCAGTACTTC.

This clonotype was picked up many times. This rearrangement joins TRBV7-2 to TRBJ2-3, with 7 nucleotides matching TRBD2. The ends lost 6 bases at V and 5 bases at J; junction bases unmatched: 26. This CDR3 region has 20 residues. CDR1 and CDR2 (germline): SGHTA, FQGNSA. CDR3 DNA sequence: TGTGCCAGCAGTTTTGAATTCCTAGCGGAGATAGCCAAGTATGGAGATACGCAGTATTTT. It codes for CASSFEFLAEIAKYGDTQYF.

This clonotype came up a few times. The chain combines TRBV20-1 with TRBJ2-5; 14 bases match TRBD2. The CDR3 runs 14 residues. The germline V gene encodes CDR1 DFQATT and CDR2 SNEGSKA (reference sequence). V lost 6 bases, J lost 2 bases, and 2 bases stayed unmatched. Written as DNA, the CDR3 is TGCAGTGCCCGGACTAGCGGGGGGCAAGAGACCCAGTACTTC. This sequence encodes CSARTSGGQETQYF.

This chain links TRBV7-6 with TRBJ2-2; D may be TRBD1 (6 bases). The germline gives CDR1 SGHVS, CDR2 FNYEAQ. Trimming took off 2 bases at V and 2 bases at J, with 12 bases between the two ends. The CDR3 runs 16 residues. DNA of the CDR3: TGTGCCAGCAGCTTATTAGGACAGACTAACACCGGGGAGCTGTTTTTT. The encoded protein is CASSLLGQTNTGELFF.

The chain employs TRBV19 and TRBJ1-1; D may be TRBD1 (6 bases). The germline V gene encodes CDR1 LNHDA and CDR2 SQIVND (reference sequence). Trimming took 5 bases from V and 5 from J, leaving 15 bases between them. The CDR3 runs 14 residues. CDR3: CASSGGRGGTEAFF. The CDR3 region has the DNA TGTGCCAGTAGTGGTGGCAGGGGAGGAACTGAAGCTTTCTTT.